The T cell receptor beta chain under discussion was sequenced for a study of beta chain features in type 1 diabetes. Study-level findings and limits: When VDJ junctions were examined, type 1 diabetes patients showed fewer insertions and more deletions. In all four CD4+ subsets, TCRB CDR3 length was significantly, moderately reduced in type 1 diabetes.

Germline assignment: CDR1 MNHEY and CDR2 SMNVEV (reference sequence). This CDR3 contains 15 residues. V was pared by 5 bases and J by 3 bases, with 7 bases of the junction left unmatched. Blood was drawn once from each donor into heparinised tubes. The draws averaged around 110 mL. Without exception, sorted populations had purity beyond 95%. The study reverse transcribed the entire isolated RNA, so it sequenced expressed TCRB transcripts. Here immunoSEQ multiplex PCR was the method, and the copy in TCRdb shows in-frame clones only, minus some. The profile covers 250,000 to 300,000 clones, with approximately 25% appearing a single time and about 0.012% taken by the ten largest. Turning to this clone: Its antigen is undetermined.

The gene calls are TRBV27 and TRBJ1-5, with TRBD1 matching over 7 bases. This clonotype originated in a woman in her 30s with type 1 diabetes. Input material: naive CD4+ T cells from blood. The DNA of the CDR3 is TGTGCCAGCAGTCCGTTAGACAGGGACAATCAGCCCCAGCATTTT. It specifies CASSPLDRDNQPQHF.